This is a list of T cell receptor beta chains from one sample in a study of identical twins. TCRdb processed the 5' RACE reads anew with MiXCR; each CDR3 protein has one entry. The sample has hundreds of thousands of distinct CDR3 sequences, over 8.5% seen once; the top ten hold roughly 0.9%. The same specimen was also included in a second study, on yellow fever vaccine responses in identical twins.

The specimen sequenced was PBMCs. Receptors originate from a woman younger than 30 in good health. Each CDR3 is given with its conserved first and last residue. A D gene is named only where the DNA matches it firmly. A row's size may be missing; if present it is once, few, many or a size class.

abundance: -; d_gene: TRBD1; len: 17; v_gene: TRBV25-1; j_gene: TRBJ2-6; CDR3aa: CASSEEDRGAGANVLTF; CDR3nt: TGTGCCAGCAGTGAAGAGGACAGGGGGGCTGGGGCCAACGTCCTGACTTTC
abundance: -; d_gene: -; len: 12; v_gene: TRBV3-1; j_gene: TRBJ2-1; CDR3aa: CASSQADNEQFF; CDR3nt: TGTGCCAGCAGCCAAGCTGACAATGAGCAGTTCTTC
abundance: many; d_gene: -; len: 16; v_gene: TRBV18; j_gene: TRBJ1-2; CDR3aa: CASSPRTAKDNYGYTF; CDR3nt: TGTGCCAGCTCACCACGGACAGCAAAGGATAACTATGGCTACACCTTC
abundance: -; d_gene: -; len: 14; v_gene: TRBV7-9; j_gene: TRBJ2-1; CDR3aa: CASSLGNTYNEQFF; CDR3nt: TGTGCCAGCAGCTTGGGGAATACCTACAATGAGCAGTTCTTC
abundance: few; d_gene: TRBD1; len: 13; v_gene: TRBV12-3/TRBV12-4; j_gene: TRBJ1-2; CDR3aa: CASRSGTGIGYTF; CDR3nt: TGTGCCAGCAGGTCTGGGACAGGGATTGGCTACACCTTC
abundance: -; d_gene: -; len: 15; v_gene: TRBV7-8; j_gene: TRBJ2-3; CDR3aa: CASSLRGMGIDTQYF; CDR3nt: TGTGCCAGCAGCTTACGTGGGATGGGTATCGATACGCAGTATTTT
abundance: -; d_gene: -; len: 13; v_gene: TRBV15; j_gene: TRBJ2-5; CDR3aa: CATSRDLAETQYF; CDR3nt: TGTGCCACCAGCAGAGATTTAGCAGAGACCCAGTACTTC
abundance: -; d_gene: -; len: 12; v_gene: TRBV11-1; j_gene: TRBJ1-1; CDR3aa: CASSLVVSEAFF; CDR3nt: TGTGCCAGCAGCTTAGTGGTCAGTGAAGCTTTCTTT
abundance: -; d_gene: TRBD1; len: 14; v_gene: TRBV20-1; j_gene: TRBJ2-1; CDR3aa: CSAAGTGGHTRQFF; CDR3nt: TGCAGTGCTGCCGGGACAGGGGGTCATACGAGGCAGTTCTTC
abundance: -; d_gene: -; len: 14; v_gene: TRBV4-3; j_gene: TRBJ2-1; CDR3aa: CASSDPRSYNEQFF; CDR3nt: TGCGCCAGCAGCGATCCCCGCTCCTACAATGAGCAGTTCTTC
abundance: -; d_gene: TRBD1; len: 17; v_gene: TRBV16; j_gene: TRBJ1-6; CDR3aa: CASSPSQTGAYNSPLHF; CDR3nt: TGTGCCAGCAGCCCTTCTCAGACAGGGGCGTATAATTCACCCCTCCACTTT
abundance: -; d_gene: -; len: 14; v_gene: TRBV5-1; j_gene: TRBJ2-1; CDR3aa: CASSDRLKNNEQFF; CDR3nt: TGCGCCAGCAGCGACAGACTAAAGAACAATGAGCAGTTCTTC
abundance: many; d_gene: -; len: 13; v_gene: TRBV10-2; j_gene: TRBJ1-1; CDR3aa: CASSLQGATEAFF; CDR3nt: TGCGCCAGCAGCCTACAGGGAGCGACTGAAGCTTTCTTT
abundance: -; d_gene: -; len: 18; v_gene: TRBV28; j_gene: TRBJ2-7; CDR3aa: CASSPRQTIGHTYYEQYF; CDR3nt: TGTGCCAGCAGTCCCCGACAAACGATCGGACATACGTACTACGAGCAGTACTTC
abundance: -; d_gene: TRBD2; len: 16; v_gene: TRBV7-9; j_gene: TRBJ2-1; CDR3aa: CASSFQLAGRKNEQFF; CDR3nt: TGTGCCAGCAGCTTCCAACTAGCGGGGAGGAAAAATGAGCAGTTCTTC
abundance: few; d_gene: -; len: 15; v_gene: TRBV28; j_gene: TRBJ2-6; CDR3aa: CASSPSAAGANVLTF; CDR3nt: TGTGCCAGCAGCCCCTCGGCTGCTGGGGCCAACGTCCTGACTTTC
abundance: few; d_gene: TRBD1; len: 14; v_gene: TRBV5-1; j_gene: TRBJ2-7; CDR3aa: CASSQTGLTYEQYF; CDR3nt: TGCGCCAGCAGCCAGACAGGGTTAACCTACGAGCAGTACTTC
abundance: many; d_gene: TRBD2; len: 15; v_gene: TRBV4-3; j_gene: TRBJ2-7; CDR3aa: CASSQDWTSSHEQYF; CDR3nt: TGCGCCAGCAGCCAAGATTGGACTAGCAGCCACGAGCAGTACTTC
abundance: many; d_gene: TRBD2; len: 13; v_gene: TRBV29-1; j_gene: TRBJ2-1; CDR3aa: CSVAGGVHNEQFF; CDR3nt: TGCAGCGTCGCCGGGGGGGTCCACAATGAGCAGTTCTTC
abundance: few; d_gene: -; len: 14; v_gene: TRBV6-7; j_gene: TRBJ1-1; CDR3aa: CASSYVWGNTEAFF; CDR3nt: TGTGCCAGCAGCTACGTTTGGGGGAACACTGAAGCTTTCTTT
abundance: few; d_gene: -; len: 16; v_gene: TRBV29-1; j_gene: TRBJ2-3; CDR3aa: CSVDPRGRGGPDTQYF; CDR3nt: TGCAGCGTGGACCCGAGGGGGAGGGGGGGGCCAGATACGCAGTATTTT
abundance: many; d_gene: -; len: 13; v_gene: TRBV7-8; j_gene: TRBJ2-7; CDR3aa: CASSRTDPHEQYF; CDR3nt: TGTGCCAGCAGCAGAACAGATCCCCACGAGCAGTACTTC
abundance: -; d_gene: -; len: 14; v_gene: TRBV7-6; j_gene: TRBJ2-2; CDR3aa: CASSLTGLAGELFF; CDR3nt: TGTGCCAGCAGCTTAACGGGATTAGCCGGGGAGCTGTTTTTT
abundance: -; d_gene: TRBD2; len: 16; v_gene: TRBV20-1; j_gene: TRBJ2-3; CDR3aa: CSARVQAGLRTDTQYF; CDR3nt: TGCAGTGCTAGAGTTCAAGCGGGATTGCGCACAGATACGCAGTATTTT
abundance: few; d_gene: -; len: 15; v_gene: TRBV12-3/TRBV12-4; j_gene: TRBJ2-3; CDR3aa: CASSLGGVAADTQYF; CDR3nt: TGTGCCAGCAGTTTGGGGGGAGTCGCCGCAGATACGCAGTATTTT
abundance: few; d_gene: -; len: 14; v_gene: TRBV5-4; j_gene: TRBJ1-2; CDR3aa: CASSLPTEPMSYTF; CDR3nt: TGTGCCAGCAGCTTGCCTACAGAGCCTATGAGCTACACCTTC
abundance: -; d_gene: TRBD1; len: 14; v_gene: TRBV7-9; j_gene: TRBJ2-7; CDR3aa: CASSEGQYLYEQYF; CDR3nt: TGTGCCAGCAGCGAGGGACAGTACCTCTACGAGCAGTACTTC
abundance: -; d_gene: -; len: 13; v_gene: TRBV7-8; j_gene: TRBJ2-2; CDR3aa: CASSQQTTGELFF; CDR3nt: TGTGCCAGCAGCCAGCAGACTACCGGGGAGCTGTTTTTT
abundance: many; d_gene: -; len: 15; v_gene: TRBV7-9; j_gene: TRBJ2-5; CDR3aa: CASSFFQGTQETQYF; CDR3nt: TGTGCCAGCAGCTTTTTCCAGGGAACCCAAGAGACCCAGTACTTC
abundance: many; d_gene: -; len: 13; v_gene: TRBV9; j_gene: TRBJ2-4; CDR3aa: CASSVGTKNIQYF; CDR3nt: TGTGCCAGCAGCGTAGGGACCAAAAACATTCAGTACTTC
abundance: few; d_gene: -; len: 12; v_gene: TRBV12-5; j_gene: TRBJ2-7; CDR3aa: CASGLGFYEQYF; CDR3nt: TGTGCTAGTGGTTTGGGCTTCTACGAGCAGTACTTC
abundance: few; d_gene: TRBD1; len: 14; v_gene: TRBV30; j_gene: TRBJ2-7; CDR3aa: CAWSLRDRAHEQYF; CDR3nt: TGTGCCTGGAGTTTGCGAGACAGGGCCCACGAGCAGTACTTC
abundance: -; d_gene: TRBD1; len: 17; v_gene: TRBV3-1; j_gene: TRBJ2-7; CDR3aa: CASSQEVGGQGAYEQYF; CDR3nt: TGTGCCAGCAGCCAGGAGGTAGGCGGACAGGGAGCCTACGAGCAGTACTTC
abundance: many; d_gene: -; len: 15; v_gene: TRBV28; j_gene: TRBJ1-5; CDR3aa: CASSFIEQGNQPQHF; CDR3nt: TGTGCCAGCAGTTTCATAGAACAGGGCAATCAGCCCCAGCATTTT
abundance: -; d_gene: TRBD2; len: 16; v_gene: TRBV20-1; j_gene: TRBJ2-7; CDR3aa: CSAREEDSGSFYEQYF; CDR3nt: TGCAGTGCTAGAGAAGAAGATAGCGGGAGTTTTTACGAGCAGTACTTC
abundance: few; d_gene: TRBD1; len: 15; v_gene: TRBV9; j_gene: TRBJ1-6; CDR3aa: CASSEMGQGGSPLHF; CDR3nt: TGTGCCAGCAGCGAGATGGGACAGGGGGGTTCACCCCTCCACTTT
abundance: few; d_gene: -; len: 13; v_gene: TRBV20-1; j_gene: TRBJ2-5; CDR3aa: CSANLVIQETQYF; CDR3nt: TGCAGTGCTAATTTAGTGATCCAAGAGACCCAGTACTTC
abundance: -; d_gene: -; len: 15; v_gene: TRBV20-1; j_gene: TRBJ2-7; CDR3aa: CSARVFSGFSYEQYF; CDR3nt: TGCAGTGCTAGAGTTTTTAGCGGTTTCTCCTACGAGCAGTACTTC
abundance: many; d_gene: TRBD2; len: 16; v_gene: TRBV3-1; j_gene: TRBJ2-1; CDR3aa: CASSQDQLAGGDEQFF; CDR3nt: TGTGCCAGCAGCCAAGATCAACTAGCGGGAGGCGATGAGCAGTTCTTC
abundance: -; d_gene: TRBD1; len: 14; v_gene: TRBV5-1; j_gene: TRBJ2-3; CDR3aa: CASSMGTGRDTQYF; CDR3nt: TGCGCCAGCAGCATGGGGACAGGTCGCGATACGCAGTATTTT
abundance: many; d_gene: -; len: 16; v_gene: TRBV15; j_gene: TRBJ1-5; CDR3aa: CATSRDRQSLNQPQHF; CDR3nt: TGTGCCACCAGCAGAGATCGGCAAAGTCTCAATCAGCCCCAGCATTTT
abundance: many; d_gene: TRBD1; len: 15; v_gene: TRBV5-6; j_gene: TRBJ2-7; CDR3aa: CASSSQGQGGYEQYF; CDR3nt: TGTGCCAGCAGCTCCCAAGGACAGGGGGGCTACGAGCAGTACTTC
abundance: -; d_gene: -; len: 13; v_gene: TRBV7-2; j_gene: TRBJ2-1; CDR3aa: CASRMGGDNEQFF; CDR3nt: TGTGCCAGCAGGATGGGGGGTGACAATGAGCAGTTCTTC
abundance: -; d_gene: TRBD1; len: 14; v_gene: TRBV27; j_gene: TRBJ2-7; CDR3aa: CASTPRTGRYEQYF; CDR3nt: TGTGCCAGCACCCCCCGGACAGGGAGGTACGAGCAGTACTTC
abundance: many; d_gene: -; len: 13; v_gene: TRBV5-1; j_gene: TRBJ1-1; CDR3aa: CASRSPTDTEAFF; CDR3nt: TGCGCCAGCAGATCGCCGACAGACACTGAAGCTTTCTTT
abundance: -; d_gene: -; len: 14; v_gene: TRBV11-2; j_gene: TRBJ2-3; CDR3aa: CASRLGPGTDTQYF; CDR3nt: TGTGCCAGCCGCCTGGGCCCTGGCACAGATACGCAGTATTTT
abundance: many; d_gene: TRBD2; len: 14; v_gene: TRBV6-1; j_gene: TRBJ2-1; CDR3aa: CASGEREGQDEQFF; CDR3nt: TGTGCCAGCGGGGAGCGGGAGGGCCAGGATGAGCAGTTCTTC
abundance: -; d_gene: TRBD2; len: 17; v_gene: TRBV15; j_gene: TRBJ2-6; CDR3aa: CATSRDRAGVGANVLTF; CDR3nt: TGTGCCACCAGCAGAGATCGGGCGGGGGTCGGGGCCAACGTCCTGACTTTC
abundance: -; d_gene: -; len: 13; v_gene: TRBV2; j_gene: TRBJ1-6; CDR3aa: CASSTGLDSPLHF; CDR3nt: TGTGCCAGCAGTACAGGGTTGGATTCACCCCTCCACTTT
abundance: -; d_gene: TRBD2; len: 15; v_gene: TRBV10-3; j_gene: TRBJ2-2; CDR3aa: CAIRLREVNTGELFF; CDR3nt: TGTGCCATCCGTTTGCGGGAGGTCAACACCGGGGAGCTGTTTTTT
abundance: few; d_gene: TRBD2; len: 19; v_gene: TRBV28; j_gene: TRBJ2-7; CDR3aa: CASSLTGPGLAGGGYEQYF; CDR3nt: TGTGCCAGCAGTTTGACAGGCCCGGGACTAGCGGGAGGGGGGTACGAGCAGTACTTC
abundance: many; d_gene: -; len: 17; v_gene: TRBV25-1; j_gene: TRBJ2-1; CDR3aa: CASSPFISGGTHNEQFF; CDR3nt: TGTGCCAGCAGTCCATTCATATCAGGCGGGACCCACAATGAGCAGTTCTTC
abundance: many; d_gene: TRBD1; len: 13; v_gene: TRBV29-1; j_gene: TRBJ2-7; CDR3aa: CSGVDRVTYEQYF; CDR3nt: TGCAGCGGGGTCGACAGGGTCACCTACGAGCAGTACTTC